Shown below are 14 T cell receptor beta chains from a single sample sequenced in a study of blood T cell repertoires in COVID-19. Measured with immunoSEQ multiplex PCR; TCRdb has only the in-frame clones, and not every one. This table has over 400,000 clones, 75% to 90% appearing once. The material sequenced was PBMCs or T cells enriched from blood (not recorded which). These receptors were collected from a woman aged 55-69 years who had recovered from COVID-19.

Only one count was recorded for this clone. The V call is TRBV19, the J call TRBJ1-5, with TRBD1 matching over 12 bases. J lost 0 bases, V lost 6 bases, and 6 bases had no gene match. The germline V gene has CDR1 LNHDA and CDR2 SQIVND (reference sequence). The CDR3 loop spans 17 amino acids. CDR3 DNA sequence: TGTGCCAGTAGACCCGGGACAGGGGGCTCTAGCAATCAGCCCCAGCATTTT. Translated, it gives CASRPGTGGSSNQPQHF.

This chain joins TRBV6-2 or TRBV6-3 and TRBJ1-2; tentatively, D is TRBD1 (6 bases). Trimming stripped 2 bases from V and 2 bases from J, with 15 bases between. The CDR3 is 16 residues long. Germline V gene data show CDR1 as MNHEY and CDR2 as SVGEGT. The CDR3 DNA is TGTGCCAGCAGTTACAGTAGACAGGCCGTAAACTATGGCTACACCTTC. It yields the protein CASSYSRQAVNYGYTF.

The V and J genes are TRBV4-2 and TRBJ2-4; the match to TRBD2 covers 11 bases. In germline, CDR1 is LGHNA, CDR2 YNFKEQ. The V segment lost 4 bases and the J segment 3 bases; nucleotides outside the gene matches: 8. The CDR3 has 17 residues. The CDR3 is CASSREGTSGGKNIQYF. The CDR3 nucleotides read TGTGCCAGCAGCCGGGAGGGTACTAGCGGGGGCAAAAACATTCAGTACTTC.

The chain recombines TRBV10-3 with TRBJ2-3; unclear D gene. From germline, CDR1 is ENHRY and CDR2 SYGVKD. Trimming stripped 10 bases from V and 1 base from J, with 9 bases between. CDR3 length: 12 residues. CDR3 DNA sequence: TGTGCCACCAAGGCGGGCACAGATACGCAGTATTTT. Its translation: CATKAGTDTQYF.

Here the CDR3 reads CATSRVGDGGYTF. CDR3 coding DNA: TGTGCCACCAGCAGAGTGGGAGATGGGGGCTACACCTTC. J is TRBJ1-2 and V is TRBV15; the D is unclear. V lost 1 base and J 8 bases, leaving 11 bases between the germline ends. Germline V gene data show CDR1 as LNHNV and CDR2 as YYDKDF (reference sequence). The CDR3 spans 13 residues.

The gene calls are TRBV7-9 and TRBJ2-7, with a tentative D call TRBD1 (6 bases). Trimming took 3 bases from V and 2 from J, leaving 8 bases between them. The V gene's germline CDR1 is SEHNR and CDR2 FQNEAQ (reference sequence). The CDR3 is 13 residues long. The DNA for the CDR3 is TGTGCCAGCAGCTTTGGGGGCGCCTACGAGCAGTACTTC. Protein: CASSFGGAYEQYF.

V usage is TRBV28 and J usage is TRBJ1-6, with TRBD1 matching 10 bases. The CDR3 length is 15 residues. The trim removed 5 bases at V and 8 bases at J, leaving 6 bases unmatched. Looked up from germline, CDR1 is MDHEN and CDR2 is SYDVKM. CDR3 amino acids: CASSHPGTGDSPLHF. The CDR3 DNA is TGTGCCAGCAGTCACCCTGGGACAGGGGATTCACCCCTCCACTTT.

This clone was seen a handful of times. The chain couples TRBV18 to TRBJ2-1; D is unresolved. Trimming cost V 4 bases and J 7 bases, with 14 bases left between them. Germline V gene data show CDR1 as KGHSH and CDR2 as LQKENI. The CDR3 length is 14 residues. The CDR3, as DNA: TGTGCCAGCTCACTAACCGAGATCAAGAATGAGCAGTTCTTC. This codes for CASSLTEIKNEQFF.

The rearrangement joins TRBV6-1 to TRBJ1-5, with D perhaps TRBD1 (6 bases). The germline V and J ends were trimmed by 0 bases and 3 bases, with 9 bases remaining between them. The CDR3 totals 15 residues. Germline values: CDR1 MNHNS, CDR2 SASEGT. CDR3 DNA sequence: TGTGCCAGCAGTGAAGCGGGGGCCTCCAATCAGCCCCAGCATTTT. It specifies CASSEAGASNQPQHF.

The chain couples TRBV18 to TRBJ2-7, with TRBD1 identical over 9 bases. Germline lookup yields CDR1 KGHSH and CDR2 LQKENI. The CDR3 has 13 residues. Unmatched junction bases numbered 7, after V lost 6 bases and J lost 7 bases. CDR3 protein: CASSPGTGWEQYV. The CDR3 DNA follows: TGTGCCAGCTCCCCGGGGACAGGGTGGGAGCAGTACGTC.

The gene calls are TRBV4-1 and TRBJ1-5; D uncertain. Germline V gene sequence: CDR1 MGHRA, CDR2 YSYEKL. The CDR3 sequence is 13 residues long. Trimming took 0 bases from V and 7 from J, leaving 7 bases between them. This CDR3 is CASSQEAAQPQHF. The DNA for the CDR3 is TGCGCCAGCAGCCAAGAGGCGGCACAGCCCCAGCATTTT.

V and J are TRBV10-3 and TRBJ1-3; TRBD1 might be the D (6 bases). The germline CDR1 and CDR2 sequences are ENHRY and SYGVKD. Trimming left V 4 bases short and J 1 base short, with 11 bases between. The CDR3 sequence is 15 residues long. The CDR3 reads CAISGTESSGNTIYF. CDR3 sequence (DNA): TGTGCCATCAGTGGGACAGAGTCTTCTGGAAACACCATATATTTT.

This clone was recorded only once. The chain is built from TRBV5-4 and TRBJ2-2; 7 positions agree with TRBD2. The CDR3 runs 14 residues. In germline, CDR1 is SGHNT, CDR2 YYREEE (reference sequence). V was clipped by 6 bases and J by 5 bases; unmatched bases: 7. CDR3 in amino acids: CASNPGTITGELFF. CDR3 DNA: TGTGCCAGCAACCCAGGGACTATTACCGGGGAGCTGTTTTTT.

The CDR3 region is CATSIPAGTGELFF. CDR3 DNA sequence: TGCGCCACCTCGATCCCCGCGGGCACCGGGGAGCTGTTTTTT. The chain recombines TRBV5-1 with TRBJ2-2; D perhaps matches TRBD2 (5 bases). Trimming removed 9 bases from V and 4 bases from J, with 16 bases in between. CDR1 SGHRS and CDR2 YFSETQ come from the germline V gene. This CDR3 comprises 14 residues.